These T cell receptor beta chains were read from a single sample in a study of T cells in localized non-small cell lung cancer. The protocol was immunoSEQ multiplex PCR, while the TCRdb copy is restricted to in-frame clones and leaves out a portion. The sample has about 52,000 clones; approximately 86% are singletons. The sequenced sample was PBMCs, obtained before any cancer treatment. Receptors were obtained from a female donor with stage II lung adenocarcinoma. Both conserved end residues are part of each CDR3. The D gene is left open where the match is weak. Size is omitted from some rows. Given values are once, few, many or a class for expanded clones.

j_call | clone_size | v_call | d_call | cdr3_length | cdr3_nt | cdr3_aa
TRBJ1-2 | . | TRBV6-5 | TRBD1 | 14 | TGTGCCAGCAGTTCGCGACAGGGCGGCTATGGCTACACCTTC | CASSSRQGGYGYTF
TRBJ1-2 | few | TRBV2 | . | 10 | TGTGCCAGCAGTGAGGGGGGCTACACCTTC | CASSEGGYTF
TRBJ1-1 | . | TRBV28 | . | 14 | TGTGCCAGCAGGGCCCCAGGAGGGAACACTGAAGCTTTCTTT | CASRAPGGNTEAFF
TRBJ1-4 | . | TRBV4-1 | . | 13 | TGCGCCAGCAGCCGGCTGGAGAAAGAAAAACTGTTTTTT | CASSRLEKEKLFF
TRBJ1-2 | . | TRBV6-4 | . | 11 | TGTGCCAGCAGCAACTTCTATGGCTACACCTTC | CASSNFYGYTF
TRBJ2-1 | . | TRBV19 | . | 15 | TGTGCCAGTATGAGTCTCAGGGGAGGAGAGAATGAGCAGTTCTTC | CASMSLRGGENEQFF
TRBJ1-2 | once | TRBV18 | TRBD1 | 17 | TGTGCCAGCTCACCTCGTCTACAGGGGACCACTAACTATGGCTACACCTTC | CASSPRLQGTTNYGYTF
TRBJ1-4 | . | TRBV18 | . | 18 | TGTGCCAGCTCACCACCTTACAGGGATAGGAAGACTAATGAAAAACTGTTTTTT | CASSPPYRDRKTNEKLFF
TRBJ1-1 | medium-sized | TRBV21-1 | . | 12 | TGTGCCAGCAGCAAACAGAACACTGAAGCTTTCTTT | CASSKQNTEAFF
TRBJ1-2 | . | TRBV10-3 | TRBD1 | 13 | TGTGCCATCAGTGTAGACAGGGGGAATGGCTACACCTTC | CAISVDRGNGYTF